The T cell receptor beta chain under discussion was sequenced for a study of T-cell reconstitution after alpha-beta-depleted transplantation in children. The CDR3 sequence is 15 residues long. Losses at the gene ends were 5 bases for V and 4 bases for J; bases not matched to a gene: 6. Study-wide findings and caveats: T-cell counts and diversity at one year following transplant were attributed mainly to newly produced T cells. Approximately two months post-transplant, alpha-beta T cells reportedly originated from several hundred expanded graft clones.

Preparation of the TCRbeta library was carried out with unique molecular identifiers. Each CDR3 protein gets one entry after TCRdb re-called the PCR reads with MiXCR. The data hold hundreds of thousands of distinct CDR3 sequences, with roughly 15% observed a single time. Worth noting for this clonotype: The antigen is unknown.

The receptor was derived from a male patient between 10 and 17 years old who had a stem cell transplant for acute lymphoblastic leukemia, so the T cells may come from the graft donor. The material sequenced was PBMCs, mostly from graft donor cells, taken 360 days after TCRalphabeta/CD19-depleted stem cell transplant. The V call is TRBV12-3 or TRBV12-4, the J call TRBJ2-5; the match to TRBD2 covers 11 bases. In DNA form, the CDR3 reads TGTGCCAGCAGTGTTACTAGCGGGAGAGCAGAGACCCAGTACTTC. This codes for CASSVTSGRAETQYF.